The clone carrying this T cell receptor (beta chain) has at least ten counts. Its antigen is not identified. This specimen comes from a study of T cells in Graves' hyperthyroidism and ophthalmopathy. TCR beta CDR3 regions were amplified from RNA transcripts. RT-PCR in the first round (using the HTBI primer set) targeted the TCR CDR3. TCRdb analysed the multiplex PCR reads with MiXCR anew, one entry per CDR3 protein. The table includes about 210,000 distinct CDR3 sequences, 15% to 20% detected once. Overall study findings and caveats: Ophthalmopathy and stable hyperthyroidism were told apart by a 13 V-J model. Most thyroid clonotypes that were expanded above 0.001 also turned up in blood.

Patients with uncontrolled infections, other autoimmune diseases, pregnancy or lactation were excluded. Trimming removed 3 bases from V and 4 bases from J, with 6 bases in between. Germline loops: CDR1 GTSNPN, CDR2 SVGIG (reference sequence). This CDR3 contains 11 residues. The sequence was collected from a man between 50 and 59 years old with Graves' hyperthyroidism. This sequence joins TRBV30 and TRBJ1-1; D is ambiguous. Source material: blood. This CDR3 reads CAWRGITEAFF. CDR3 in DNA: TGTGCCTGGAGGGGGATCACTGAAGCTTTCTTT.